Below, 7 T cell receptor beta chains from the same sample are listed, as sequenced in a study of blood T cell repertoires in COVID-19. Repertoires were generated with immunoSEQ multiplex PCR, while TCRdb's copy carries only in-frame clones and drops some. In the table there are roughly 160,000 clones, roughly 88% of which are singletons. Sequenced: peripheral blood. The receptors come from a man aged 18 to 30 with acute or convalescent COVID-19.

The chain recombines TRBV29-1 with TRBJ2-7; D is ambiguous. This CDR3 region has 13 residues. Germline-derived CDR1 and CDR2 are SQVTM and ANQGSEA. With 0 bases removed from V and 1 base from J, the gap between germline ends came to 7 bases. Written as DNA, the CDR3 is TGCAGCGTTGAAGATTACAGATCCTACGAGCAGTACTTC. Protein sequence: CSVEDYRSYEQYF.

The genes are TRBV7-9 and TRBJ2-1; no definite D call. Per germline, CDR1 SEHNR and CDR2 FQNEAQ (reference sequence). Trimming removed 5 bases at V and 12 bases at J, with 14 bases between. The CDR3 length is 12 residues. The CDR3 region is CASSPPDVGQFF. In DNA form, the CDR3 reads TGTGCCAGCAGCCCCCCCGATGTCGGGCAGTTCTTC.

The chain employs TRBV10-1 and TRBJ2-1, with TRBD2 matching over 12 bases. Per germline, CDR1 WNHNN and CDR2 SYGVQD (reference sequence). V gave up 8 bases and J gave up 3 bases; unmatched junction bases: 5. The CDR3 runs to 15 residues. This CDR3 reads CASPSGGVIYNEQFF. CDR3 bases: TGCGCCAGCCCTAGCGGGGGGGTTATCTACAATGAGCAGTTCTTC.

In DNA form, the CDR3 reads TGTGCCACCAGTGATTCCCGAAGGGGGGGCCATGGCTACACCTTC. Its translation: CATSDSRRGGHGYTF. V usage is TRBV24-1 and J usage is TRBJ1-2, with a weak D call TRBD1 (6 bases). CDR3 length: 15 amino acids. CDR1 and CDR2 (germline): KGHDR, SFDVKD. With 2 bases removed from V and 6 bases from J, the gap between germline ends came to 15 bases.

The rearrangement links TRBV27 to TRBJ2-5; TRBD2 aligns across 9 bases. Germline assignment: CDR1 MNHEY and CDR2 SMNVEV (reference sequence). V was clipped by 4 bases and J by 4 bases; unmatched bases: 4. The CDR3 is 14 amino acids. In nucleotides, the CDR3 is TGTGCCAGCAGTTCAGGACTAGCGACAGAGACCCAGTACTTC. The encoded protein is CASSSGLATETQYF.

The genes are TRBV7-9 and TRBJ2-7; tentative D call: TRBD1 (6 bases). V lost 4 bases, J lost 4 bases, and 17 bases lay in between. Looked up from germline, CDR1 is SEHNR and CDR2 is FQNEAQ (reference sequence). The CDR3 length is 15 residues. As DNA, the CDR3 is TGTGCCAGCAGCTCCACCGGGACAAATACTTACGAGCAGTACTTC. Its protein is CASSSTGTNTYEQYF. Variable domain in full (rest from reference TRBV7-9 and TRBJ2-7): DTGVSQNPRHKITKRGQNVTFRCDPISEHNRLYWYRQTLGQGPEFLTYFQNEAQLEKSRLLSDRFSAERPKGSFSTLEIQRTEQGDSAMYLCASSSTGTNTYEQYFGPGTRLTVT.

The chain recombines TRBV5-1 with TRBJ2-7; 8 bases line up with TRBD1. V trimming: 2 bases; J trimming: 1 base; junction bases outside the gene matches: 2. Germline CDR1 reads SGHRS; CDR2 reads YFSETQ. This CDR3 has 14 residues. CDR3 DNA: TGCGCCAGCAGCTTCCAGGGGGCTTCCTACGAGCAGTACTTC. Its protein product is CASSFQGASYEQYF.